These 21 T cell receptor beta chains were all obtained from the same sample, sequenced in a study of early T cells in non-severe SARS-CoV-2 infection. TCRdb recomputed calls from the 5' RACE reads with MiXCR, one row per CDR3 protein. The sample comprises around 35,000 distinct CDR3 sequences, 5% to 6.5% of which are singletons, and 25% to 30% rests with the top ten. The sample taken for sequencing was whole blood. The receptors were gathered from an adult who was a healthcare worker with PCR-confirmed SARS-CoV-2 infection or an uninfected control (not recorded which).

This clonotype was seen ten or more times. V usage is TRBV29-1 and J usage is TRBJ2-7, with D possibly TRBD2 on 6 matching bases. The CDR3 is made up of 13 amino acids. From germline, CDR1 is SQVTM and CDR2 ANQGSEA. V dropped 5 bases and J dropped 7 bases, with 18 bases sitting between them. The CDR3 reads CSVLSSEGREQYF. DNA for the CDR3: TGCAGCGTTTTGTCTAGCGAGGGCCGGGAGCAGTACTTC.

The V and J genes are TRBV6-2 or TRBV6-3 and TRBJ2-3; D uncertain. Trimming shortened V by 5 bases and J by 2 bases, and 14 bases separated the two germline ends. The CDR3 sequence is 15 residues long. Germline values: CDR1 MNHEY, CDR2 SVGEGT. The CDR3 is CASSHPTTFTDTQYF. CDR3 DNA: TGTGCCAGCAGTCACCCGACCACTTTCACAGATACGCAGTATTTT.

V is TRBV7-2 and J is TRBJ2-4; tentatively, D is TRBD1 (6 bases). CDR1 is SGHTA, CDR2 FQGNSA, per germline. The CDR3 extends over 15 amino acids. Trimming stripped 5 bases from V and 2 bases from J, with 13 bases between. CDR3 region: CASSLQTGPKNIQYF. The CDR3 DNA follows: TGTGCCAGCAGCCTACAGACAGGCCCCAAAAACATTCAGTACTTC.

In this sample, this clonotype turned up many times. This chain uses TRBV7-2 with TRBJ1-2; the D is unclear. Trimming took off 6 bases at V and 5 bases at J, with 10 bases between the two ends. Germline CDR1 SGHTA, CDR2 FQGNSA. This CDR3 has 12 amino acids. The CDR3 bases are TGTGCCAGCAGGCCTGGAATTTATGGCTACACCTTC. This translates into CASRPGIYGYTF.

V gene TRBV7-9 combines with J gene TRBJ2-5, with D perhaps matching TRBD1 or TRBD2 (5 bases each). The CDR3 totals 17 residues. Germline CDR1 and CDR2: SEHNR and FQNEAQ (reference sequence). Trimming shortened V by 1 base and J by 4 bases, and 19 bases separated the two germline ends. CDR3 sequence (DNA): TGTGCCAGCAGCTTAGGGAGGCAGGGTACTCCCGGAGAGACCCAGTACTTC. Protein sequence: CASSLGRQGTPGETQYF.

This clonotype came up a few times. The chain joins TRBV5-1 to TRBJ2-7; D is unresolved. Trimming pared 3 bases from V and 0 bases from J, leaving 10 bases between. The CDR3 loop spans 14 amino acids. Germline assignment: CDR1 SGHRS and CDR2 YFSETQ. CDR3 DNA sequence: TGCGCCAGCAGCTCCGCAGGTCCCTCCTACGAGCAGTACTTC. This encodes CASSSAGPSYEQYF. The whole variable domain, filled in from reference TRBV5-1 and TRBJ2-7, reads KAGVTQTPRYLIKTRGQQVTLSCSPISGHRSVSWYQQTPGQGLQFLFEYFSETQRNKGNFPGRFSGRQFSNSRSEMNVSTLELGDSALYLCASSSAGPSYEQYFGPGTRLTVT.

The rearrangement uses TRBV29-1 and TRBJ2-7; possible D gene TRBD1, 5 bases. V was trimmed by 0 bases and J by 2 bases, leaving 8 bases between them. CDR1 SQVTM and CDR2 ANQGSEA come from the germline V gene. CDR3 length: 13 amino acids. The CDR3 loop reads CSVEDPTAYEQYF. The CDR3, as DNA: TGCAGCGTTGAAGATCCGACAGCCTACGAGCAGTACTTC.

The V and J genes are TRBV20-1 and TRBJ1-1; D is unclear. Trimming took off 3 bases at V and 4 bases at J, with 9 bases between the two ends. In germline, CDR1 is DFQATT, CDR2 SNEGSKA (reference sequence). This CDR3 has 12 amino acids. The DNA of the CDR3 is TGCAGTGCTAGTGGGAAGGTCACTGAAGCTTTCTTT. As protein: CSASGKVTEAFF.

This clonotype was seen only a few times. The chain has TRBV6-2 or TRBV6-3 and TRBJ1-2; 10 bases are shared with TRBD1. The germline gives CDR1 MNHEY, CDR2 SVGEGT. CDR3 length: 16 amino acids. V lost 2 bases, J lost 4 bases, and 7 bases stayed unmatched. Here the CDR3 DNA reads TGTGCCAGCAGTTACGGGGCAAGGGACAGGGGCTATGGCTACACCTTC. This sequence encodes CASSYGARDRGYGYTF.

The rearrangement uses TRBV28 and TRBJ2-7; D is uncertain. V was trimmed by 5 bases and J by 5 bases, leaving 16 bases between them. The germline gives CDR1 MDHEN, CDR2 SYDVKM. The CDR3 is 14 amino acids. The CDR3 coding sequence is TGTGCCAGCAGTCCGAAGAATAATTTCGACGAGCAGTACTTC. This translates into CASSPKNNFDEQYF.

The table lists this clonotype with many counts. The chain joins TRBV28 to TRBJ2-2, with 8 bases identical to TRBD2. V dropped 4 bases and J dropped 3; count of bases not matched to a gene: 4. Germline loops: CDR1 MDHEN, CDR2 SYDVKM. This CDR3 has 15 residues. The CDR3 here is CASSSGGTHTGELFF. In DNA form, the CDR3 reads TGTGCCAGCAGTTCGGGGGGGACACACACCGGGGAGCTGTTTTTT.

This clonotype was observed many times. The chain couples TRBV11-1 to TRBJ2-1; 14 positions agree with TRBD2. In germline, CDR1 is SGHAT, CDR2 FQDESV (reference sequence). The CDR3 totals 14 residues. V dropped 3 bases and J dropped 14; count of bases not matched to a gene: 6. The CDR3 spells CASSLQTSGRAEFF. As DNA, the CDR3 is TGTGCCAGCAGCTTGCAGACTAGCGGGAGGGCGGAGTTCTTC. The full variable domain, its missing parts supplied by reference TRBV11-1 and TRBJ2-1, is EAEVAQSPRYKITEKSQAVAFWCDPISGHATLYWYRQILGQGPELLVQFQDESVVDDSQLPKDRFSAERLKGVDSTLKIQPAELGDSAMYLCASSLQTSGRAEFFGPGTRLTVL.

At least ten counts were recorded for this clonotype. The chain combines TRBV6-1 with TRBJ2-1; D assignment may be TRBD1 or TRBD2 (5 bases each). There are 16 residues in the CDR3. Trimming pared 1 base from V and 4 bases from J, leaving 14 bases between. CDR1 MNHNS and CDR2 SASEGT come from the germline V gene. CDR3 region: CASSEVGSGGYNEQFF. The CDR3 DNA sequence: TGTGCCAGCAGTGAAGTAGGGAGTGGGGGATACAATGAGCAGTTCTTC.

Ten or more counts support this clonotype. This chain joins TRBV28 and TRBJ2-1; 10 nucleotides align to TRBD1. V shed 7 bases, J shed 4 bases, and the junction held 7 bases outside the gene matches. The CDR3 length is 15 residues. Germline CDR1 is MDHEN and CDR2 is SYDVKM. CDR3 amino acids: CASISGTGEYNEQFF. The CDR3 DNA sequence: TGTGCCAGCATCTCCGGGACAGGGGAATACAATGAGCAGTTCTTC.

Many counts were recorded for this clonotype. CDR3 protein: CASSLGLAGSNEQFF. The CDR3 region has the DNA TGTGCCAGCAGTTTAGGACTAGCGGGTTCCAATGAGCAGTTCTTC. The chain joins TRBV12-3 or TRBV12-4 to TRBJ2-1; 10 bases map to TRBD2. The ends lost 1 base at V and 6 bases at J; junction bases unmatched: 3. The CDR3 has 15 residues.

This clonotype was seen repeatedly, ten times or more. V usage is TRBV27 and J usage is TRBJ1-6; possible D gene TRBD1, 5 bases. The germline gives CDR1 MNHEY, CDR2 SMNVEV (reference sequence). V was shortened by 8 bases and J by 13 bases, with 15 bases between the two germline ends. This CDR3 has 12 residues. The CDR3 bases are TGTGCCAGCCGTCAGACAGCCAGCCCCCTCCACTTT. It yields the protein CASRQTASPLHF.

This clonotype was seen many times. The chain couples TRBV10-3 to TRBJ2-1, with TRBD2 identical over 12 bases. This CDR3 is 17 amino acids long. CDR1 is ENHRY, CDR2 SYGVKD, per germline. Germline trimming cut 10 bases from V and 0 bases from J; bases unmatched to any gene: 10. The CDR3: CATTRTSGASSYNEQFF. The CDR3 nucleotides read TGTGCCACCACCCGGACTAGCGGGGCAAGCTCCTACAATGAGCAGTTCTTC.

The rearrangement joins TRBV5-5 to TRBJ1-4; possibly TRBD1 for D (6 bases). The CDR3 contains 14 residues. V was pared by 6 bases and J by 6 bases, with 15 bases between. Germline V lookup: CDR1 SGHKS, CDR2 YYEKEE (reference sequence). This CDR3 reads CASNPDRRDEKLFF. The DNA for the CDR3 is TGTGCCAGCAACCCAGACAGGAGGGATGAAAAACTGTTTTTT. The whole variable domain, filled in from reference TRBV5-5 and TRBJ1-4, reads DAGVTQSPTHLIKTRGQQVTLRCSPISGHKSVSWYQQVLGQGPQFIFQYYEKEERGRGNFPDRFSARQFPNYSSELNVNALLLGDSALYLCASNPDRRDEKLFFGSGTQLSVL.

This clonotype was counted between two and nine times. The chain has TRBV29-1 and TRBJ1-1, with TRBD1 as a possible D gene (6 bases). CDR3 length: 15 residues. The V and J ends lost 5 bases and 1 base respectively, with 17 bases between them. Germline lookup yields CDR1 SQVTM and CDR2 ANQGSEA. CDR3 coding DNA: TGCAGCGTTCTTGGGGGACACCTCGGGAACACTGAAGCTTTCTTT. Its translation: CSVLGGHLGNTEAFF.

The table lists this clonotype with many counts. This rearrangement joins TRBV7-2 to TRBJ1-5; possible D gene TRBD1, 6 bases. Germline V lookup: CDR1 SGHTA, CDR2 FQGNSA. The CDR3 totals 15 residues. Trimming removed 5 bases at V and 2 bases at J, with 13 bases between. CDR3 nucleotide sequence: TGTGCCAGCAGCCCAGGACAGAGCCGCAATCAGCCCCAGCATTTT. Translation gives CASSPGQSRNQPQHF.

The chain uses TRBV4-2 and TRBJ2-3, with 8 positions matching TRBD2. Germline V gene data show CDR1 as LGHNA and CDR2 as YNFKEQ. The CDR3 extends over 16 amino acids. Germline trimming cut 8 bases from V and 2 bases from J; bases unmatched to any gene: 12. The CDR3 here is CASGLIGRGVTDTQYF. The CDR3 DNA follows: TGTGCCAGCGGTTTAATAGGGCGGGGGGTCACAGATACGCAGTATTTT.